This is a list of T cell receptor beta chains from one sample in a study of shared clonotypes between healthy human individuals. Using immunoSEQ multiplex PCR, the repertoire was profiled, and TCRdb retains in-frame clones only, with some absent. This sample has roughly 700,000 clones; about 74% occur once, and the top ten carry 1.7%. Source material: memory CD4+ T cells sorted from blood. These receptors were taken from a woman younger than 45 in good health. Each CDR3 is given with its conserved first and last residue.

V gene	J gene	CDR3 protein
TRBV19	TRBJ1-2	CASSKRTGQANYGYTF
TRBV6-5	TRBJ2-7	CASSSSNSYEQYF
TRBV25-1	TRBJ2-7	CASSSGLAEEEQYF
TRBV27	TRBJ2-1	CASSSRTRGNEQFF
TRBV7-2	TRBJ2-7	CASSLRGQSSSYEQYF
TRBV5-1	TRBJ2-5	CASSLRDSGQETQYF
TRBV12-5	TRBJ1-5	CASGLDSNQPQHF
TRBV27	TRBJ1-2	CASSPAGTGDIYGYTF
TRBV5-4	TRBJ2-1	CASSLVSGAYNEQFF
TRBV11-1	TRBJ2-5	CASSLALGDRETQYF
TRBV6-5	TRBJ2-3	CASSYDGQGADTQYF
TRBV27	TRBJ1-1	CASSKDRGNTEAFF
TRBV28	TRBJ1-2	CASSLGRRDFPPYGYTF
TRBV28	TRBJ2-7	CASSTPSRGRNEQYF